The 17 T cell receptor beta chains below all came from one sample that was sequenced in a study of cytomegalovirus exposure and HLA in healthy donors. The PCR contained 60 Vbeta and 13 Jbeta primers. Only in-frame clones appear in the TCRdb table, and some are missing; sequencing was by immunoSEQ multiplex PCR. The sample records about 120,000 clones, about 81% being singletons. Source material: PBMCs. Receptors originate from a middle-aged man in good health and CMV-seronegative.

This rearrangement joins TRBV9 to TRBJ2-5; 7 bases align to TRBD1. The J segment lost 2 bases and the V segment lost 6 bases, leaving 10 bases of the junction unmatched. This CDR3 spans 15 amino acids. Germline CDR1 is SGDLS and CDR2 is YYNGEE. The CDR3 nucleotides read TGTGCCAGCACCGATTCACCGGGACAGCAAGAGACCCAGTACTTC. It yields the protein CASTDSPGQQETQYF. The entire variable domain, with the rest obtained from reference TRBV9 and TRBJ2-5, is as follows: DSGVTQTPKHLITATGQRVTLRCSPRSGDLSVYWYQQSLDQGLQFLIQYYNGEERAKGNILERFSAQQFPDLHSELNLSSLELGDSALYFCASTDSPGQQETQYFGPGTRLLVL.

The chain uses TRBV5-6 and TRBJ2-2, with D possibly TRBD1 on 5 matching bases. The V gene lost 2 bases and the J gene lost 6 bases, with 14 bases spanning the gap. Germline V gene lookup returns CDR1 SGHDT and CDR2 YYEEEE. CDR3 length: 15 amino acids. CDR3 DNA: TGTGCCAGCAGCTTTGGGATACAGGAAGCCGGGGAGCTGTTTTTT. Its protein product is CASSFGIQEAGELFF.

This clone was seen more than once but under ten times. This chain links TRBV6-1 with TRBJ2-3, with 7 positions matching TRBD1. With V trimmed by 6 bases and J by 2 bases, 8 bases remained unmatched. The length of the CDR3 is 15 residues. CDR1 is MNHNS, CDR2 SASEGT, per germline. CDR3 amino acids: CASSDRASYTDTQYF. The CDR3 DNA reads TGTGCCAGCAGCGACAGGGCCTCGTACACAGATACGCAGTATTTT.

The J gene is TRBJ2-7, the V gene TRBV10-2; the D is unclear. The CDR3 consists of 12 residues. The germline V gene encodes CDR1 WSHSY and CDR2 SAAADI. V lost 0 bases, J lost 3 bases, and 3 bases lay in between. The CDR3 loop is CASSESSYEQYF. The CDR3 DNA reads TGCGCCAGCAGTGAGTCCAGCTACGAGCAGTACTTC.

The chain links TRBV27 to TRBJ2-3; no firm D call. Trimming took 6 bases from V and 3 from J, leaving 10 bases between them. The CDR3 is 13 amino acids. In germline, CDR1 is MNHEY, CDR2 SMNVEV (reference sequence). The CDR3 sequence is CASRVQSTDTQYF. CDR3 coding DNA: TGTGCCAGCAGAGTGCAGTCAACAGATACGCAGTATTTT.

The V and J genes are TRBV30 and TRBJ2-2, with TRBD2 matching 9 bases. The junction had 3 bases not matched to a gene; V was cut back by 1 base and J by 6 bases. Germline lookup yields CDR1 GTSNPN and CDR2 SVGIG (reference sequence). CDR3 length: 14 amino acids. CDR3 in DNA: TGTGCCTGGAGTGGCGGGGGGGTACCCGGGGAGCTGTTTTTT. Its translation is CAWSGGGVPGELFF.

The J gene is TRBJ2-3, the V gene TRBV5-1; D is unresolved. Per the germline V gene, CDR1 is SGHRS and CDR2 is YFSETQ. Trimming cost V 4 bases and J 0 bases, with 15 bases left between them. CDR3 length: 16 residues. This CDR3 reads CASSPALLTSTDTQYF. For the CDR3, the DNA is TGCGCCAGCAGCCCTGCCCTGCTGACTAGCACAGATACGCAGTATTTT. Complete variable domain (other parts from reference TRBV5-1 and TRBJ2-3): KAGVTQTPRYLIKTRGQQVTLSCSPISGHRSVSWYQQTPGQGLQFLFEYFSETQRNKGNFPGRFSGRQFSNSRSEMNVSTLELGDSALYLCASSPALLTSTDTQYFGPGTRLTVL.

The CDR3 DNA is TGCGCCAGCAGCCGGACAGGGGATAGCAATCAGCCCCAGCATTTT. This sequence encodes CASSRTGDSNQPQHF. The chain couples TRBV5-1 to TRBJ1-5, with TRBD1 matching 9 bases. V was clipped by 4 bases and J by 0 bases; unmatched bases: 2. CDR3 size: 15 residues. Germline CDR1 reads SGHRS; CDR2 reads YFSETQ.

This chain connects TRBV18 to TRBJ2-3, with D possibly matching TRBD2 (6 bases). From germline, CDR1 is KGHSH and CDR2 LQKENI. V gave up 3 bases and J gave up 0 bases, with 16 bases separating them. The CDR3 length is 17 residues. CDR3 amino acids: CASSPQEAGPSTDTQYF. DNA of the CDR3: TGTGCCAGCTCACCCCAGGAGGCGGGACCTAGCACAGATACGCAGTATTTT.

The rearrangement uses TRBV2 and TRBJ2-2, with 10 bases lining up with TRBD2. This CDR3 has 16 amino acids. Germline V gene data show CDR1 as SNHLY and CDR2 as FYNNEI. V shed 6 bases, J shed 4 bases, and the junction held 8 bases outside the gene matches. This CDR3 reads CASRTSGGASTGELFF. Written as DNA, the CDR3 is TGTGCCAGCAGGACCAGCGGGGGGGCGAGCACCGGGGAGCTGTTTTTT.

The rearrangement joins TRBV11-2 to TRBJ2-3; D unresolved. The V gene's germline CDR1 is SGHAT and CDR2 FQNNGV. The CDR3 has 11 residues. V lost 1 base and J 9 bases, leaving 5 bases between the germline ends. CDR3 protein: CASSLGGTQYF. The CDR3 bases are TGTGCCAGCAGCTTAGGAGGAACGCAGTATTTT.

This chain uses TRBV11-1 with TRBJ2-5, with D maybe TRBD2 (5 bases). The V end lost 3 bases, the J end lost 1 base, and 12 bases lay between the germline ends. The CDR3 is 15 amino acids. Germline V gene sequence: CDR1 SGHAT, CDR2 FQDESV (reference sequence). CDR3 sequence reads: CASSFRRSGQETQYF. The CDR3 coding sequence is TGTGCCAGCAGCTTCAGGAGGAGTGGCCAAGAGACCCAGTACTTC.

The CDR3 reads CASSIGSGGGTDTQYF. The DNA for the CDR3 is TGTGCCAGTAGTATAGGTAGCGGGGGTGGCACAGATACGCAGTATTTT. This chain joins TRBV19 and TRBJ2-3, with TRBD2 identical over 9 bases. Germline trimming cut 1 base from V and 1 base from J; bases unmatched to any gene: 3. Germline CDR1 LNHDA, CDR2 SQIVND (reference sequence). The CDR3 totals 16 residues.

This chain connects TRBV11-3 to TRBJ2-1; 8 bases line up with TRBD1. Germline V gene sequence: CDR1 SGHNT, CDR2 YENEEA. Trimming took 5 bases from V and 3 from J; bases not matched to a gene: 6. The CDR3 sequence is 15 residues long. The CDR3 DNA is TGTGCCAGCAGCCCGACAGGGGAGCTCTACAATGAGCAGTTCTTC. Protein: CASSPTGELYNEQFF.

This clone was picked up a small number of times. The gene calls are TRBV6-5 and TRBJ2-3; D is possibly TRBD2 (6 bases). Germline CDR1 is MNHEY and CDR2 is SVGAGI. The CDR3 contains 14 residues. The V and J ends lost 6 bases and 4 bases respectively, with 14 bases between them. CDR3: CASSRGSGADTQYF. The CDR3 nucleotides read TGTGCCAGCAGCCGGGGCTCGGGGGCAGATACGCAGTATTTT.

The J gene is TRBJ2-3, the V gene TRBV10-3, with 9 nucleotides matching TRBD2. CDR1 ENHRY and CDR2 SYGVKD come from the germline V gene. V was clipped by 6 bases and J by 2 bases; unmatched bases: 3. The length of the CDR3 is 14 residues. CDR3 sequence reads: CAIRVAGDTDTQYF. For the CDR3, the DNA is TGTGCCATCAGAGTAGCGGGGGACACAGATACGCAGTATTTT.

This rearrangement joins TRBV2 to TRBJ2-3; D unresolved. CDR3 size: 14 residues. The germline V gene has CDR1 SNHLY and CDR2 FYNNEI. The V and J ends lost 7 bases and 4 bases respectively, with 15 bases between them. CDR3 sequence reads: CASNSYAHADTQYF. CDR3 nucleotide sequence: TGTGCCAGCAATAGCTACGCCCACGCAGATACGCAGTATTTT.